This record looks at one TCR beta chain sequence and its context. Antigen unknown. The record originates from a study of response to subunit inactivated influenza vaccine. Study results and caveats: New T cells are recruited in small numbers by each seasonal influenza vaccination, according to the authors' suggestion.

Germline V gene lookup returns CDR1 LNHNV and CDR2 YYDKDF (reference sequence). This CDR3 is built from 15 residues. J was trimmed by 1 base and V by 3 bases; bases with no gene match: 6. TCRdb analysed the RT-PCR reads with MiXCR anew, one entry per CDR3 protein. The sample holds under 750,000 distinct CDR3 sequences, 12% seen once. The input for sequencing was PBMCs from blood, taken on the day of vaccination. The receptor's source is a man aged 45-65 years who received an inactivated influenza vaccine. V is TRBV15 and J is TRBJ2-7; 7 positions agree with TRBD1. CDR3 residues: CATSSLRTGSYEQYF. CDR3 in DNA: TGTGCCACCAGCAGCCTAAGGACAGGATCCTACGAGCAGTACTTC.